A single sample gave rise to the 12 T cell receptor beta chains below, sequenced in a study of blood T cell repertoires in COVID-19. The protocol was immunoSEQ multiplex PCR, while the TCRdb copy is restricted to in-frame clones and leaves out a portion. The sample shows roughly 90,000 clones, around 87% of them seen only once. Sample: peripheral blood. These receptors came from a man aged 35 to 55 with acute or convalescent COVID-19.

This clone has just a few counts. This chain links TRBV18 with TRBJ2-7, with D perhaps matching TRBD2 (7 bases). Trimming left V 1 base short and J 5 bases short, with 12 bases between. Germline CDR1 and CDR2: KGHSH and LQKENI. The CDR3 consists of 14 residues. The CDR3 DNA reads as TGTGCCAGCTCACCACTGGGCGGGGGCAACGAGCAGTACTTC. Protein sequence: CASSPLGGGNEQYF.

The chain is built from TRBV5-1 and TRBJ1-1; D uncertain. The germline V and J ends were trimmed by 2 bases and 4 bases, with 15 bases remaining between them. This CDR3 has 15 residues. Germline CDR1 SGHRS, CDR2 YFSETQ. The DNA of the CDR3 is TGCGCCAGCAGCTTAGATGAGGGAGAGAGCACTGAAGCTTTCTTT. It yields the protein CASSLDEGESTEAFF.

V usage is TRBV19 and J usage is TRBJ1-2; 7 bases map to TRBD1. CDR3 length equals 13 residues. Germline CDR1 LNHDA, CDR2 SQIVND (reference sequence). Trimming removed 7 bases from V and 2 bases from J; junction bases left unmatched: 4. The DNA for the CDR3 is TGTGCCAGTAACCTACAGGGGAACTATGGCTACACCTTC. It codes for CASNLQGNYGYTF.

This chain uses TRBV5-8 with TRBJ1-5; 10 bases align to TRBD1. CDR3 size: 15 residues. V was pared by 4 bases and J by 4 bases, with 5 bases of the junction left unmatched. Per germline, CDR1 SGHTS and CDR2 YDEGEE. In DNA form, the CDR3 reads TGTGCCAGCAGCGCGGGACAGGGGCCTAATCAGCCCCAGCATTTT. Encoded protein: CASSAGQGPNQPQHF.

This clone appeared a single time. The genes are TRBV27 and TRBJ1-5; no clear D. The germline CDR1 and CDR2 sequences are MNHEY and SMNVEV (reference sequence). CDR3 length: 16 residues. V was cut by 0 bases and J by 1 base, with 10 bases left in between. The chain's CDR3 is CASSLSMGRSNQPQHF. CDR3 sequence (DNA): TGTGCCAGCAGTTTATCGATGGGGAGAAGCAATCAGCCCCAGCATTTT.

V usage is TRBV7-9 and J usage is TRBJ1-5; D uncertain. Germline V gene data show CDR1 as SEHNR and CDR2 as FQNEAQ (reference sequence). Trimming took 0 bases from V and 8 from J, leaving 5 bases between them. The CDR3 is 12 residues long. The CDR3 loop is CASSLAGEPQHF. DNA of the CDR3: TGTGCCAGCAGCTTAGCCGGGGAGCCCCAGCATTTT.

The CDR3 loop is CACPRVIGVNEQFF. In nucleotides, the CDR3 is TGTGCCTGCCCCCGGGTTATCGGGGTCAATGAGCAGTTCTTC. The genes are TRBV30 and TRBJ2-1; D possibly corresponds to TRBD2 (5 bases). Between the trimmed V and J ends, which lost 6 bases and 6 bases, there was a span of 18 bases. The CDR3 runs 14 residues. Germline lookup yields CDR1 GTSNPN and CDR2 SVGIG (reference sequence).

This clone was observed once. The chain's CDR3 is CASSHAGFETQYF. CDR3 nucleotides: TGTGCCAGCAGCCATGCGGGGTTTGAGACCCAGTACTTC. J is TRBJ2-5 and V is TRBV12-3 or TRBV12-4; D might be TRBD2 (6 bases). The CDR3 is 13 amino acids. V was pared by 6 bases and J by 5 bases, with 13 bases between.

The chain has TRBV5-5 and TRBJ1-3, with D unresolved. The CDR3 consists of 16 residues. Per germline, CDR1 SGHKS and CDR2 YYEKEE (reference sequence). Trimming cost V 0 bases and J 2 bases, with 12 bases left between them. CDR3 sequence (DNA): TGTGCCAGCAGCTTGGATCCGGGAGCTACTGGAAACACCATATATTTT. It specifies CASSLDPGATGNTIYF.

This sequence joins TRBV7-2 and TRBJ1-3, with 8 bases fitting TRBD1. V shed 5 bases, J shed 0 bases, and the junction held 3 bases outside the gene matches. Germline assignment: CDR1 SGHTA and CDR2 FQGNSA. The CDR3 is made up of 15 amino acids. The CDR3 bases are TGTGCCAGCAGCAAAGGACAGGGCTCTGGAAACACCATATATTTT. It codes for CASSKGQGSGNTIYF.

The CDR3 coding sequence is TGTGCCTGGAGTGTACGGGAAGGAAGTGGCTACACCTTC. Its protein is CAWSVREGSGYTF. The chain links TRBV30 to TRBJ1-2; D uncertain. Germline CDR1 is GTSNPN and CDR2 is SVGIG (reference sequence). V was pared by 0 bases and J by 7 bases, with 12 bases between. This CDR3 comprises 13 residues.

This chain uses TRBV29-1 with TRBJ2-7, with a weak D call TRBD1 (5 bases). Germline V lookup: CDR1 SQVTM, CDR2 ANQGSEA. V was trimmed by 1 base and J by 5 bases, leaving 18 bases between them. The CDR3 contains 15 residues. CDR3 nucleotides: TGCAGCGTTGAAGCGGACACTCCTCCGAGGCACGAGCAGTACTTC. Its protein product is CSVEADTPPRHEQYF.